This T cell receptor (beta chain) emerged from a study of beta chain features in type 1 diabetes. The study's findings and limits: VDJ junctions in type 1 diabetes patients carried more deletions and fewer insertions. Any HLA effect on TCRB rearrangement was left unresolved by small sub-analyses. Among all four CD4+ subsets, Type 1 diabetes patients had TCRB CDR3s that were moderately but significantly shorter.

Notes on this clone: Its specificity is unknown.

The CDR3 spans 16 residues. Germline lookup yields CDR1 SGHTA and CDR2 FQGNSA. After removal of 5 bases from V and 6 bases from J, the junction contained 13 bases not matched to a gene. Purities over 95% were achieved in all sorted populations. Expressed TCRB transcripts were sequenced because the entire RNA isolate underwent reverse transcription. Sequenced by immunoSEQ multiplex PCR; TCRdb stores in-frame clones only, minus some. The sample gives fewer than 250,000 clones, about 70% of which show up once; about 0.05% is in the top ten. Sequenced: naive CD4+ T cells from blood. The TCR comes from a man aged 25 to 40 in good health. This chain connects TRBV7-2 to TRBJ2-1; 7 nucleotides line up with TRBD1. DNA for the CDR3: TGTGCCAGCAGCCCACAGGGGATTGTTTTCTCCAATGAGCAGTTCTTC. As protein: CASSPQGIVFSNEQFF.